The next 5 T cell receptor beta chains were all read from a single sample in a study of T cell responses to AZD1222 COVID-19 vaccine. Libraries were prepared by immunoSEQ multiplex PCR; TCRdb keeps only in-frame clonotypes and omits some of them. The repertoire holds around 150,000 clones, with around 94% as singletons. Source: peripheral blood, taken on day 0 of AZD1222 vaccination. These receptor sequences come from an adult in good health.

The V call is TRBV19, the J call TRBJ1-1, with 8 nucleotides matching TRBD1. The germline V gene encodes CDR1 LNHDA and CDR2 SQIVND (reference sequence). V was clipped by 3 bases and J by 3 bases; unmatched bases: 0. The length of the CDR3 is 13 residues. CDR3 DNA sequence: TGTGCCAGTAGTATGACAGGGGACACTGAAGCTTTCTTT. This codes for CASSMTGDTEAFF.

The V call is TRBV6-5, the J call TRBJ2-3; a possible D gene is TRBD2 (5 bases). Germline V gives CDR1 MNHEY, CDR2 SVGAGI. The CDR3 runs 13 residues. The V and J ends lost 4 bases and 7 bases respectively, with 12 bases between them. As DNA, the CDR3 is TGTGCCAGCAGTTCCGGGGTGGGGAATACGCAGTATTTT. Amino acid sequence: CASSSGVGNTQYF.

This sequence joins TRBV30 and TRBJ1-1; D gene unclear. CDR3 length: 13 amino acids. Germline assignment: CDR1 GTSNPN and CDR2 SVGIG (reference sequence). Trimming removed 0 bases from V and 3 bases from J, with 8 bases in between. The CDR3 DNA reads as TGTGCCTGGAGTGTAGACGAGCACACTGAAGCTTTCTTT. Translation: CAWSVDEHTEAFF.

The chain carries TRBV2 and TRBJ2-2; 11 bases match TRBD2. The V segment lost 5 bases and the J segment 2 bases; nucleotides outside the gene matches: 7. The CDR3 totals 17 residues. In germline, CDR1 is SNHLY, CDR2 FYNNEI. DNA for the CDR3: TGTGCCAGCAGTTCGCCGGGACTAGCGGTCAACACCGGGGAGCTGTTTTTT. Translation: CASSSPGLAVNTGELFF.

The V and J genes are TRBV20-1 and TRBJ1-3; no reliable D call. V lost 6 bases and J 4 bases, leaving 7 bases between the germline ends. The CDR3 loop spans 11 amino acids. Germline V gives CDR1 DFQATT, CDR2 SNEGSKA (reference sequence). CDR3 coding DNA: TGCAGTGCCACAGACGGAAACACCATATATTTT. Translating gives CSATDGNTIYF.